Listed below are T cell receptor beta chains from one sample, sequenced in a study of read filtering for tumor transcriptome and immune sequencing. TCRdb re-called the reads with MiXCR, one entry per CDR3 protein. This table holds about 23,000 distinct CDR3 sequences, roughly 13% found once. The material sequenced was a population of CD138-negative cells sorted from bone marrow. The source is a donor aged 40 or over with multiple myeloma. The CDR3 runs from the conserved cysteine through the conserved F or W. D genes are given only for firm matches. Rows give clone size only sometimes, using once, few, many, or a class for an expanded clone.

V	J	D	size	length	CDR3	DNA
TRBV12-3/TRBV12-4	TRBJ2-3	TRBD2	many	16	CASSLSLTSGRDTQYF	TGTGCCAGCAGTTTATCCCTGACTAGCGGGAGGGATACGCAGTATTTT
TRBV7-9	TRBJ1-2	.	.	13	CASSSQANYGYTF	TGTGCCAGCAGTTCCCAAGCTAACTATGGCTACACCTTC
TRBV29-1	TRBJ1-5	.	many	12	CSGRNGNQPQHF	TGCAGCGGGCGAAACGGAAATCAGCCCCAGCATTTT
TRBV7-2	TRBJ2-3	TRBD2	many	15	CASSPTSGSLDTQYF	TGTGCCAGCAGCCCTACTAGCGGGAGTTTAGATACGCAGTATTTT
TRBV28	TRBJ1-1	.	few	15	CASSLWGFKYTGAFF	TGTGCCAGCAGTTTATGGGGGTTTAAGTACACTGGAGCTTTCTTT
TRBV29-1	TRBJ2-5	.	many	10	CSGGRETQYF	TGCAGCGGGGGAAGGGAGACCCAGTACTTC
TRBV15	TRBJ1-5	.	many	14	CATSREGVGQPQHF	TGTGCCACCAGCAGAGAAGGGGTCGGTCAGCCCCAGCATTTT
TRBV20-1	TRBJ1-5	.	many	14	CSAPEIGGNQPQHF	TGCAGTGCTCCAGAAATCGGGGGCAATCAGCCCCAGCATTTT
TRBV18	TRBJ1-1	TRBD1	many	17	CASSPPKTGGMNTEAFF	TGTGCCAGCTCACCACCGAAGACAGGGGGGATGAACACTGAAGCTTTCTTT
TRBV5-1	TRBJ2-2	.	many	14	CATTRGGNTGELFF	TGCGCCACCACCCGAGGGGGGAACACCGGGGAGCTGTTTTTT
TRBV29-1	TRBJ2-1	.	many	14	CSVVPRTLYNEQFF	TGCAGCGTTGTCCCGAGGACACTTTACAATGAGCAGTTCTTC
TRBV6-2/TRBV6-3	TRBJ2-1	.	many	14	CAVRPGTSYNEQFF	TGTGCCGTCCGGCCAGGGACCTCCTACAATGAGCAGTTCTTC
TRBV20-1	TRBJ1-6	TRBD1	many	14	CSAIQGQRGLALHF	TGCAGTGCTATCCAGGGACAGAGAGGATTGGCCCTCCACTTT
TRBV4-2	TRBJ2-2	TRBD2	.	16	CASSQDLAGAGGELFF	TGTGCCAGCAGCCAAGATCTAGCGGGAGCGGGCGGGGAGCTGTTTTTT
TRBV7-9	TRBJ1-5	.	few	17	CASSFGRKGSGNQPQHF	TGTGCCAGCAGCTTTGGGAGGAAAGGGTCAGGCAATCAGCCCCAGCATTTT